This TCR beta chain was found in a study of OX40 agonist ivuxolimab in advanced cancers. In the study overall: The patients got ivuxolimab, which is an agonistic anti-OX40 (CD134) antibody. Across the patients, intravenous ivuxolimab was delivered every 2 weeks at 0.01 to 10 mg/kg. Hepatocellular carcinoma, melanoma, renal cell or head and neck cancer occurred in dose-escalation patients. Study conclusions and caveats: Compared with CD4+, CD8+ T cells on average had more expanded clones.

For this clone: Its antigen is currently unknown.

The assay was immunoSEQ multiplex PCR, and TCRdb's table has in-frame clones only and misses some. The sample contains 58,000 or so clones, 80% to 90% of which appear only once. Looked up from germline, CDR1 is SNHLY and CDR2 is FYNNEI. The CDR3 length is 13 residues. The V gene end was trimmed by 3 bases and the J gene end by 4 bases; junction bases not matched to a gene: 1. Sequenced material: CD4+ or CD8+ T cells sorted from blood, taken in a trial of the OX40 agonist ivuxolimab. V gene TRBV2 combines with J gene TRBJ1-2; 8 bases map to TRBD1. This clonotype originated in an adult with an advanced solid tumor such as melanoma, head and neck, liver or kidney cancer. The CDR3 nucleotides read TGTGCCAGCAGTGAGGACAGGGTCTATGGCTACACCTTC. This codes for CASSEDRVYGYTF.